A selection of T cell receptor beta chains follows, all from one sample in a study. TCRdb used MiXCR to reprocess the 5' RACE reads, holding one entry per CDR3 protein. Of fewer than 12,000 distinct CDR3 sequences listed, roughly 18% are singletons. The specimen sequenced was Tregs sorted from a lymph node. All receptors come from a female donor with breast cancer. The CDR3 runs from the conserved cysteine through the conserved F or W. Fields, in order: J gene, V gene, CDR3 length, D gene, clone size, CDR3 protein, CDR3 DNA. The D gene is left open where the match is weak. Size values are once, few and many counts, or a class for expanded clones, and some rows have none.

TRBJ1-2 | TRBV2 | 13 | NA | medium-sized | CASSLAGADGYTF | TGTGCCAGCAGTTTGGCGGGGGCGGATGGCTACACCTTC
TRBJ2-3 | TRBV5-1 | 13 | TRBD2 | medium-sized | CASSKRGSHTQYF | TGCGCCAGCAGCAAGCGCGGGAGTCATACGCAGTATTTT
TRBJ2-3 | TRBV20-1 | 15 | TRBD2 | few | CSAVRGLAGRDTQYF | TGCAGTGCTGTCAGAGGTCTAGCGGGAAGGGATACGCAGTATTTT
TRBJ2-7 | TRBV12-3/TRBV12-4 | 14 | NA | medium-sized | CASNPSGGAYEQYF | TGTGCCAGCAACCCAAGTGGTGGAGCCTACGAGCAGTACTTC
TRBJ2-1 | TRBV5-1 | 17 | TRBD2 | NA | CASSFRSSGHLYNEQFF | TGCGCCAGCAGCTTTCGGTCTAGCGGGCACCTTTACAACGAGCAGTTCTTC
TRBJ2-3 | TRBV7-2 | 14 | NA | many | CASSIRGATDTQYF | TGTGCCAGCAGCATAAGGGGGGCTACAGATACGCAGTATTTT
TRBJ2-1 | TRBV7-3 | 13 | TRBD1 | many | CASSTQGGNEQFF | TGTGCCAGCAGCACACAGGGGGGTAATGAGCAGTTCTTC
TRBJ2-1 | TRBV5-1 | 15 | TRBD2 | many | CASSLGTSGINEQFF | TGCGCCAGCAGCCTGGGGACTAGCGGTATCAATGAGCAGTTCTTC
TRBJ2-5 | TRBV7-2 | 15 | TRBD2 | many | CASSRGTSRSETQYF | TGTGCCAGCAGCCGAGGGACTAGTCGGTCGGAGACCCAGTACTTC
TRBJ2-7 | TRBV5-1 | 13 | NA | NA | CASSLLGSYEQYF | TGCGCCAGCAGCTTGTTGGGGTCCTACGAGCAGTACTTC
TRBJ1-1 | TRBV20-1 | 13 | TRBD1 | many | CSASNGDRAEAFF | TGCAGTGCTAGTAACGGGGACAGGGCTGAAGCTTTCTTT
TRBJ2-1 | TRBV10-2 | 15 | TRBD2 | NA | CTSRETSGCFNEQFF | TGCACCAGCAGAGAGACTAGCGGGTGTTTCAATGAGCAGTTCTTC
TRBJ2-2 | TRBV11-2 | 13 | TRBD2 | many | CASSLDGGVKVFF | TGTGCCAGCAGCTTAGACGGGGGGGTGAAGGTGTTTTTT
TRBJ2-4 | TRBV7-3 | 18 | NA | medium-sized | CASSLAPRGVMGKNIQYF | TGTGCCAGCAGCTTAGCCCCTAGGGGGGTGATGGGCAAAAACATTCAGTACTTC
TRBJ2-7 | TRBV7-9 | 15 | NA | few | CASSFGGGPSYEQYF | TGTGCCAGCAGCTTTGGGGGGGGGCCCTCCTACGAGCAGTACTTC
TRBJ1-4 | TRBV6-6 | 13 | TRBD1 | many | CASDRGLGEKLFF | TGTGCCAGCGACAGGGGGCTTGGGGAAAAACTGTTTTTT
TRBJ2-6 | TRBV6-4 | 15 | NA | many | CASSESTSGANVLTF | TGTGCCAGCAGTGAGAGTACCTCTGGGGCCAACGTCCTGACTTTC
TRBJ2-3 | TRBV29-1 | 15 | TRBD2 | NA | CSVYARTSGRATQYF | TGCAGCGTCTACGCACGGACTAGCGGGAGGGCTACGCAGTATTTT
TRBJ1-6 | TRBV13 | 13 | NA | many | CASSASYNSPHHF | TGTGCCAGCAGCGCCTCGTATAATTCACCCCACCACTTT
TRBJ2-7 | TRBV7-9 | 15 | NA | medium-sized | CASSHRTVSSYEQYF | TGTGCCAGCAGCCATCGGACGGTTAGCTCCTACGAGCAGTACTTC
TRBJ2-3 | TRBV7-2 | 14 | NA | NA | CASSLSSSTDTQYF | TGTGCCAGCAGCTTATCTTCCAGCACAGATACGCAGTATTTT
TRBJ2-5 | TRBV29-1 | 12 | NA | medium-sized | CSVEEGGETQYF | TGCAGCGTTGAAGAGGGAGGTGAGACCCAGTACTTC
TRBJ2-2 | TRBV7-3 | 14 | TRBD2 | many | CASSLAGVAGELFF | TGTGCCAGCAGCTTAGCGGGAGTGGCTGGGGAGCTGTTTTTT
TRBJ2-7 | TRBV11-2 | 15 | TRBD1 | many | CASSLDGTGSYEQYF | TGTGCCAGCAGCTTAGATGGGACAGGGTCCTACGAGCAGTACTTC
TRBJ2-3 | TRBV30 | 19 | TRBD2 | few | CAWKLEVSLAGDGTDTQYF | TGTGCCTGGAAACTGGAGGTCTCCCTAGCGGGAGATGGCACAGATACGCAGTATTTT
TRBJ2-1 | TRBV14 | 14 | NA | many | CASSRRDSLNEQFF | TGTGCCAGCAGCCGCCGGGACTCCCTCAATGAGCAGTTCTTC
TRBJ1-2 | TRBV6-2/TRBV6-3 | 15 | NA | many | CASRSHGAATYGYTF | TGTGCCAGCAGAAGCCACGGGGCAGCCACCTATGGCTACACCTTC
TRBJ2-1 | TRBV5-1 | 13 | NA | many | CASSFPDANEQFF | TGCGCCAGCAGCTTTCCCGATGCCAATGAGCAGTTCTTC
TRBJ2-3 | TRBV5-1 | 15 | TRBD2 | medium-sized | CASEESSGFADTQYF | TGCGCCAGCGAAGAATCTAGCGGGTTCGCAGATACGCAGTATTTT
TRBJ2-2 | TRBV5-1 | 14 | TRBD1 | medium-sized | CASRTGALTGELFF | TGCGCCAGCAGGACAGGGGCGCTCACCGGGGAGCTGTTTTTT
TRBJ2-1 | TRBV5-1 | 15 | NA | many | CASSLLRVGDNEQFF | TGCGCCAGCAGCTTGTTACGGGTAGGGGACAATGAGCAGTTCTTC
TRBJ2-1 | TRBV2 | 14 | NA | many | CASSGDRAYNEQFF | TGTGCCAGCAGTGGAGACCGAGCTTACAATGAGCAGTTCTTC
TRBJ2-7 | TRBV7-2 | 10 | TRBD1 | NA | CASTTGGKYF | TGCGCCAGCACTACAGGGGGCAAGTACTTC
TRBJ1-1 | TRBV5-1 | 13 | NA | NA | CASSEAANTGAFF | TGCGCCAGCAGCGAGGCAGCGAACACTGGAGCCTTCTTT
TRBJ1-6 | TRBV6-5 | 12 | NA | medium-sized | CASRGTFSPLHF | TGTGCCAGCCGAGGGACTTTTTCACCCCTCCACTTT
TRBJ1-5 | TRBV12-3/TRBV12-4 | 18 | TRBD1 | medium-sized | CASSSSGTGGPNNQPQHF | TGTGCCAGCAGTTCCTCTGGGACAGGGGGTCCAAACAATCAGCCCCAGCATTTT
TRBJ2-7 | TRBV7-2 | 13 | NA | NA | CASSLRWHYEQYF | TGTGCCAGCAGCTTAAGGTGGCACTACGAGCAGTACTTC
TRBJ1-5 | TRBV27 | 18 | TRBD1 | medium-sized | CASSLTGTGMIANQPQHF | TGTGCCAGCAGTCTTACCGGGACAGGGATGATTGCAAATCAGCCCCAGCATTTT
TRBJ2-7 | TRBV7-8 | 15 | TRBD1 | medium-sized | CASSSRRDSSYEQYF | TGTGCCAGCAGCTCCCGTCGGGACAGTTCCTACGAGCAGTACTTC